Following are 5 T cell receptor beta chains from one sample sequenced in a study of low-dose radiotherapy and immunotherapy resistance in tumors. First-strand cDNA relied on TRAV- and TRBV-specific primers spanning alpha and beta chains. A constant-region primer paired with the V-primer adapter amplified TCRs over approximately 20 PCR cycles. Each CDR3 protein gets one entry after TCRdb re-called the reads with MiXCR. The table lists 13,000 to 15,000 distinct CDR3 sequences, 60% to 80% of them singletons, with under 6.5% in the top ten. The receptors were sampled from a human donor with advanced metastatic prostate, ovarian, gallbladder or colorectal cancer (not recorded which). This table probably holds off-target reads from a library built for another chain.

The CDR3 loop is CASSSMGTSYGYTF. CDR3 DNA: TGTGCCAGTAGCAGCATGGGGACCTCCTATGGCTACACCTTC. The chain joins TRBV19 to TRBJ1-2, with a weak D call TRBD1 (5 bases). The V end lost 6 bases, the J end lost 4 bases, and 15 bases lay between the germline ends. Germline CDR1 and CDR2: LNHDA and SQIVND (reference sequence). This CDR3 region has 14 residues.

In this sample, this clonotype turned up once. The chain is built from TRBV11-2 and TRBJ1-5, with D hard to call. Per the germline V gene, CDR1 is SGHAT and CDR2 is FQNNGV. V was clipped by 8 bases and J by 1 base, with 15 bases between them. The CDR3 runs 15 residues. CDR3 in DNA: TGTGCCAGCTCCCAAGCGGGAGGGAGCAATCAGCCCCAGCATTTT. Its protein product is CASSQAGGSNQPQHF.

The chain recombines TRBV15 with TRBJ2-6; weak D call: TRBD2 (6 bases). The CDR3 is 16 residues long. V was trimmed by 1 base and J by 0 bases, leaving 7 bases between them. The germline CDR1 and CDR2 sequences are LNHNV and YYDKDF (reference sequence). The CDR3 DNA is TGTGCCACCAGCAGAGGGGGGGACTCTGGGGCCAACGTCCTGACTTTC. It specifies CATSRGGDSGANVLTF.

The J gene is TRBJ2-3, the V gene TRBV9; 12 bases align to TRBD2. There are 15 residues in the CDR3. The junction had 3 bases not matched to a gene; V was cut back by 3 bases and J by 4 bases. In germline, CDR1 is SGDLS, CDR2 YYNGEE. The CDR3 region has the DNA TGTGCCAGCAGCGCTAGCGGGGGGGCTCCAGATACGCAGTATTTT. It specifies CASSASGGAPDTQYF.

This clonotype was counted a few times. J is TRBJ2-2 and V is TRBV5-6; tentative D call: TRBD1 (6 bases). V lost 5 bases, J lost 6 bases, and 11 bases lay in between. Germline assignment: CDR1 SGHDT and CDR2 YYEEEE. CDR3 length: 13 amino acids. This CDR3 reads CASRDTGPGELFF. The CDR3, as DNA: TGTGCCAGCAGGGATACAGGGCCCGGGGAGCTGTTTTTT.